Sequencing of this T cell receptor beta chain was carried out in a study of shared clonotypes between healthy human individuals. Measured with immunoSEQ multiplex PCR; TCRdb has only the in-frame clones, and not every one. The table includes approximately 1.1 million clones, more than 75% detected once. Germline V lookup: CDR1 KGHSH, CDR2 LQKENI. CDR3 size: 14 residues. V lost 2 bases and J 3 bases, leaving 10 bases between the germline ends. The TCR was taken from a man aged 18 to 29 in good health. Some clones in this sample may be carry-over from other donors' samples. The specimen was memory CD4+ T cells from PBMCs. As to subset: CD45RA-negative fraction. This chain joins TRBV18 and TRBJ1-1; TRBD1 is a possible D gene (6 bases). The CDR3 spells CASSPESGDTEAFF. The CDR3 DNA reads as TGTGCCAGCTCACCAGAATCAGGGGACACTGAAGCTTTCTTT.